This T cell receptor beta chain was sequenced in a study of blood T cell repertoires in COVID-19 (dated by TCRdb to the early 2020s). Some background on the complete study: Samples covering the acute and convalescent phases of COVID-19 were provided by collaborators in the United States, Italy and Spain. The prospective study material was composed of cDNA or gDNA derived from T cells, B-cell-depleted T cells, or PBMCs. Deeply sampled blood TCRbeta repertoires from subjects exposed to, actively infected with, or recovered from COVID-19 were included in the dataset. A freely available public database, intended as a resource for researchers studying the immune response to SARS-CoV-2, is where the repertoires were released. The samples were drawn from two sources: the first 160 participants of the ongoing ImmuneRACE study, and approximately 1,300 subjects contributed by 6 global collaborators. The sample metadata nearly always contained a de-identified subject ID, COVID-19 status, age in years and sex. Where available, HLA class I and class II types were obtained from metadata supplied by the sample provider rather than from assay-based typing.

The cysteine opens and the phenylalanine closes a CDR3 of 13 amino acids. Only the CDR3 region is kept as DNA, spanning 39 bases read in frame from base 1. CDR1 and CDR2 (SGDLS, YYNGEE) derive from the germline V gene. TCRbeta CDR3 regions were amplified from genomic DNA by means of the immunoSEQ Assay, a bias-controlled multiplex PCR. Processing in the source paper ran as follows. The number of nucleated cells in each sample was estimated by amplification of reference gene primers within the assay. To quantify the absolute abundance of each unique TCRbeta CDR3 rearrangement, sequence reads were collapsed and filtered. Productive Simpson clonality was computed per sample as the square root of Simpson's diversity index over productive rearrangements. The table comes from immuneACCESS by way of TCRdb, which keeps in-frame sequences with V and J called. Part of the clones is missing from these tables; in studies checked, under half for an unresolved V gene and the rest for unknown reasons. V, J and clone size reflect that table, while D and trimming were determined from the DNA. This sample comprises tens of thousands of clones, more than 75% of them detected only once. 7% to 9% of the sample lies in the top ten.

Collaborating institutions collected whole blood in K2EDTA tubes following their own protocols. For TCRbeta analysis, collaborators shipped samples as frozen whole blood, isolated PBMCs, or DNA extracted from either of those sample types. Concerning this clone itself: The antigen it binds to is not known. Its ends do not fully match the called genes, so a read error is possible.

General study outcomes and caveats: How much clinical and demographic metadata was included differed by source and by participant, and the metadata was provided uncurated.

The TCR comes from a human donor in a cohort sampled during active COVID-19. The sample taken for sequencing was peripheral blood. The chain uses TRBV9 and TRBJ2-7, with 7 middle bases fitting TRBD2. The CDR3 reads as follows: CASSVGGSSEQYF. The nucleotide sequence reads as follows: TGTGCCAGCAGCGTGGGGGGGTCCTCCGAGCAGTACTTC.